These 9 T cell receptor beta chains were sequenced from one sample in a study of blood T cell repertoires in COVID-19. Sequenced by immunoSEQ multiplex PCR; TCRdb stores in-frame clones only, minus some. The sample has around 160,000 clones, over 75% seen once. Sequenced material: PBMCs or T cells enriched from blood (not recorded which). The receptors were gathered from a man over 45 who had recovered from COVID-19.

The J gene is TRBJ2-3, the V gene TRBV5-1; 9 positions agree with TRBD1. V lost 2 bases and J lost 1; bases outside the gene matches: 5. The CDR3 sequence is 16 residues long. Germline lookup yields CDR1 SGHRS and CDR2 YFSETQ. The CDR3 sequence: CASSLTGGGGTDTQYF. CDR3 DNA: TGCGCCAGCAGCTTAACAGGGGGCGGGGGCACAGATACGCAGTATTTT.

This chain links TRBV7-9 with TRBJ1-4, with D uncertain. The germline gives CDR1 SEHNR, CDR2 FQNEAQ (reference sequence). Deletions cut 5 bases from V and 5 bases from J, with 12 bases between. This CDR3 has 14 residues. Here the CDR3 DNA reads TGTGCCAGCAGCCAACGGCAGGCGAATGAAAAACTGTTTTTT. This gives the protein CASSQRQANEKLFF. The whole variable domain, filled in from reference TRBV7-9 and TRBJ1-4, reads DTGVSQNPRHKITKRGQNVTFRCDPISEHNRLYWYRQTLGQGPEFLTYFQNEAQLEKSRLLSDRFSAERPKGSFSTLEIQRTEQGDSAMYLCASSQRQANEKLFFGSGTQLSVL.

The V and J genes are TRBV28 and TRBJ1-2; D is possibly TRBD1 (5 bases). The CDR3 extends over 12 amino acids. Germline values: CDR1 MDHEN, CDR2 SYDVKM. V lost 6 bases and J lost 7, with 12 bases in between. The CDR3 region has the DNA TGTGCCAGCAGCTCAGGGTGGCCTGGCTACACCTTC. Translating gives CASSSGWPGYTF.

The chain has TRBV5-1 and TRBJ1-2; D possibly corresponds to TRBD1 (6 bases). CDR1 SGHRS and CDR2 YFSETQ come from the germline V gene. Trimming pared 6 bases from V and 4 bases from J, leaving 16 bases between. The CDR3 contains 14 residues. In DNA form, the CDR3 reads TGCGCCAGCACCCCCTCGGGGGGCGGCTATGGCTACACCTTC. This gives the protein CASTPSGGGYGYTF.

The chain uses TRBV7-2 and TRBJ2-3; 9 nucleotides agree with TRBD2. Germline-derived CDR1 and CDR2 are SGHTA and FQGNSA. CDR3 length: 16 residues. J lost 2 bases, V lost 0 bases, and 3 bases had no gene match. CDR3 loop: CASSLARLAATDTQYF. The CDR3 DNA sequence: TGTGCCAGCAGCTTAGCGCGACTAGCGGCCACAGATACGCAGTATTTT.

This chain uses TRBV7-2 with TRBJ2-3, with a tentative D call TRBD1 (5 bases). Germline V CDR1 and CDR2: SGHTA, FQGNSA. CDR3 length: 14 residues. Deletions cut 5 bases from V and 5 bases from J, with 14 bases between. This chain's CDR3 is CASSRRDLGDTQYF. CDR3 DNA: TGTGCCAGCAGCCGCAGGGATTTAGGAGATACGCAGTATTTT.

The gene calls are TRBV19 and TRBJ1-5, with D possibly matching TRBD1 (6 bases). There are 12 residues in the CDR3. CDR1 is LNHDA and CDR2 is SQIVND in the germline V gene (reference sequence). Trimming removed 9 bases at V and 4 bases at J, with 10 bases between. In DNA, the CDR3 is TGTGCCAGCTCCAGGGGTAATCAGCCCCAGCATTTT. Translating gives CASSRGNQPQHF.

The chain is built from TRBV15 and TRBJ2-1; 15 nucleotides match TRBD2. Germline CDR1 reads LNHNV; CDR2 reads YYDKDF (reference sequence). V trimming: 0 bases; J trimming: 7 bases; junction bases outside the gene matches: 10. The CDR3 has 19 residues. CDR3 sequence reads: CATSRDPVGTSGRNNEQFF. The CDR3 DNA follows: TGTGCCACCAGCAGAGATCCCGTAGGGACTAGCGGGAGGAATAATGAGCAGTTCTTC.

The V call is TRBV5-8, the J call TRBJ1-4; D is ambiguous. V was trimmed by 4 bases and J by 5 bases, leaving 6 bases between them. Germline V gene data show CDR1 as SGHTS and CDR2 as YDEGEE. This CDR3 contains 12 residues. Here the CDR3 reads CASSRGNEKLFF. CDR3 DNA sequence: TGTGCCAGCAGCAGAGGAAATGAAAAACTGTTTTTT.